One sample yielded the 30 T cell receptor beta chains listed below, sequenced in a study of blood T cell repertoires in COVID-19. Generated by immunoSEQ multiplex PCR, the TCRdb table keeps only in-frame clones and is missing some. The data show approximately 490,000 clones, 87% seen once. Sequenced sample: PBMCs or T cells enriched from blood (not recorded which). These TCRs come from a woman between 18 and 30 years old who had recovered from COVID-19.

The chain is built from TRBV5-1 and TRBJ1-2; 8 bases line up with TRBD1. CDR1 and CDR2 from the germline V gene are SGHRS and YFSETQ. The V segment lost 7 bases and the J segment 0 bases; nucleotides outside the gene matches: 8. The length of the CDR3 is 15 residues. The CDR3, as DNA: TGCGCCAGCGGCGATGGGACAGGCGCTAACTATGGCTACACCTTC. This encodes CASGDGTGANYGYTF.

The J gene is TRBJ1-5, the V gene TRBV28; D is uncertain. Germline CDR1 is MDHEN and CDR2 is SYDVKM. CDR3 length: 13 residues. V gave up 5 bases and J gave up 6 bases, with 11 bases separating them. The DNA of the CDR3 is TGTGCCAGCAGTCCCCTATCGTCTCAGCCCCAGCATTTT. Amino acid sequence: CASSPLSSQPQHF.

The chain has TRBV27 and TRBJ1-2; 7 nucleotides match TRBD1. The V gene end was trimmed by 6 bases and the J gene end by 2 bases; junction bases not matched to a gene: 9. The CDR3 totals 15 residues. CDR1 is MNHEY, CDR2 SMNVEV, per germline (reference sequence). CDR3 in DNA: TGTGCCAGCAGGGAACAGGGGACAGCAAACTATGGCTACACCTTC. It encodes CASREQGTANYGYTF.

This clone is a singleton in its sample. This sequence joins TRBV2 and TRBJ1-2, with D maybe TRBD1 (6 bases). The CDR3 extends over 12 amino acids. Trimming removed 11 bases at V and 7 bases at J, with 17 bases between. Germline V gene sequence: CDR1 SNHLY, CDR2 FYNNEI. CDR3 residues: CAGSKGVRGYTF. CDR3 in DNA: TGTGCCGGATCGAAGGGGGTCCGTGGCTACACCTTC.

In nucleotides, the CDR3 is TGTGCCACCAGCAGGGCAGGGGGCGCAGACACTGAAGCTTTCTTT. Amino acids: CATSRAGGADTEAFF. The rearrangement links TRBV15 to TRBJ1-1, with 8 positions matching TRBD1. The V gene end was trimmed by 3 bases and the J gene end by 3 bases; junction bases not matched to a gene: 6. The CDR3 is 15 residues long. Germline loops: CDR1 LNHNV, CDR2 YYDKDF (reference sequence).

This clone was recorded once. The chain couples TRBV28 to TRBJ2-4, with D tentatively TRBD1 (6 bases). The CDR3 totals 14 residues. V was shortened by 5 bases and J by 0 bases, with 8 bases between the two germline ends. The germline CDR1 and CDR2 sequences are MDHEN and SYDVKM. In DNA form, the CDR3 reads TGTGCCAGCAGTCCACAGGGAGCCAAAAACATTCAGTACTTC. Translated: CASSPQGAKNIQYF.

The V gene is TRBV7-9, the J gene TRBJ2-5; 7 bases are a match to TRBD1. The CDR3 totals 15 residues. Germline V gives CDR1 SEHNR, CDR2 FQNEAQ (reference sequence). V was pared by 1 base and J by 7 bases, with 9 bases of the junction left unmatched. CDR3 sequence: CASSLDLRGRGTQYF. The DNA of the CDR3 is TGTGCCAGCAGCTTAGATCTTAGGGGGCGAGGGACCCAGTACTTC.

The chain carries TRBV12-5 and TRBJ2-3, with 7 bases identical to TRBD1. CDR3 size: 14 residues. Trimming at V came to 6 bases and at J to 1 base, leaving 4 bases not matched to a gene. Per germline, CDR1 LGHNT and CDR2 FRNRAP. Written as DNA, the CDR3 is TGTGCTAGTGGACAGGGGTGGGGCACAGATACGCAGTATTTT. Translated, it gives CASGQGWGTDTQYF.

The chain carries TRBV5-1 and TRBJ1-2, with 7 bases matching TRBD1. In germline, CDR1 is SGHRS, CDR2 YFSETQ. This CDR3 is built from 16 residues. J was trimmed by 4 bases and V by 3 bases; bases with no gene match: 12. This CDR3 reads CASSSGPDRVGYGYTF. The CDR3 nucleotides read TGCGCCAGCAGCTCTGGACCCGACAGGGTTGGCTATGGCTACACCTTC.

The chain is built from TRBV6-4 and TRBJ1-1, with a possible D match to TRBD1 (6 bases). In germline, CDR1 is MRHNA, CDR2 SNTAGT. The CDR3 runs 15 residues. V gave up 2 bases and J gave up 6 bases, with 16 bases separating them. CDR3 DNA: TGTGCCAGCAGTGACGGGGGGGCAGGGTACGCTGAAGCTTTCTTT. The encoded protein is CASSDGGAGYAEAFF.

The chain has TRBV7-9 and TRBJ2-7; 8 bases line up with TRBD2. The ends lost 3 bases at V and 3 bases at J; junction bases unmatched: 4. CDR1 and CDR2 (germline): SEHNR, FQNEAQ (reference sequence). The CDR3 is 14 residues long. The CDR3 DNA sequence: TGTGCCAGCAGCTTTCGAGCGGGGGACTACGAGCAGTACTTC. Its translation: CASSFRAGDYEQYF.

This chain connects TRBV5-1 to TRBJ2-2, with D maybe TRBD1 (5 bases). V dropped 4 bases and J dropped 6 bases, with 16 bases sitting between them. Germline V gene data show CDR1 as SGHRS and CDR2 as YFSETQ. This CDR3 has 15 amino acids. For the CDR3, the DNA is TGCGCCAGCAGCCAGTATAGGGGCTCAGCCGGGGAGCTGTTTTTT. It specifies CASSQYRGSAGELFF.

The chain employs TRBV28 and TRBJ2-2, with a weak D call TRBD1 (5 bases). In germline, CDR1 is MDHEN, CDR2 SYDVKM. The CDR3 is 16 amino acids. Trimming removed 3 bases from V and 2 bases from J, with 13 bases in between. The CDR3 is CASSFSQGINTGELFF. CDR3 nucleotides: TGTGCCAGCAGTTTCTCGCAGGGTATTAACACCGGGGAGCTGTTTTTT.

This clone has a handful of counts. V is TRBV2 and J is TRBJ1-2; possible D gene TRBD1, 6 bases. Germline-derived CDR1 and CDR2 are SNHLY and FYNNEI. V gave up 1 base and J gave up 3 bases, with 9 bases separating them. The CDR3 totals 14 residues. The CDR3 DNA is TGTGCCAGCAGTGAAGGCAGGGGAGACTATGGCTACACCTTC. The encoded protein is CASSEGRGDYGYTF.

The chain uses TRBV4-1 and TRBJ2-1; 10 bases match TRBD1. The CDR3 totals 15 residues. J was trimmed by 9 bases and V by 4 bases; bases with no gene match: 9. Per germline, CDR1 MGHRA and CDR2 YSYEKL. The CDR3 DNA reads TGCGCCAGCAGCCCCCTCGGACAGGGGGAAAGTGAGCAGTTCTTC. Translating gives CASSPLGQGESEQFF.

The V gene is TRBV20-1, the J gene TRBJ1-2; unclear D gene. V lost 3 bases and J 0 bases, leaving 5 bases between the germline ends. The CDR3 has 12 amino acids. Germline lookup yields CDR1 DFQATT and CDR2 SNEGSKA (reference sequence). The CDR3 DNA follows: TGCAGTGCTAGTTACTCTAACTATGGCTACACCTTC. Protein product: CSASYSNYGYTF.

The table lists this clone with a count of one. The CDR3: CASSPWGVGNQPQHF. In DNA, the CDR3 is TGTGCCAGCAGTCCGTGGGGGGTGGGCAATCAGCCCCAGCATTTT. The rearrangement uses TRBV6-5 and TRBJ1-5, with a tentative D call TRBD1 (5 bases). Germline lookup yields CDR1 MNHEY and CDR2 SVGAGI. The CDR3 has 15 amino acids. Trimming removed 5 bases from V and 2 bases from J, with 13 bases in between.

V and J are TRBV30 and TRBJ1-6; D might be TRBD1 (5 bases). The CDR3 length is 14 residues. Germline V gene sequence: CDR1 GTSNPN, CDR2 SVGIG (reference sequence). V gave up 3 bases and J gave up 6 bases, with 12 bases separating them. CDR3 residues: CAWRVGRSNSPLHF. CDR3 bases: TGTGCCTGGAGGGTGGGGCGTAGTAATTCACCCCTCCACTTT.

The chain has TRBV28 and TRBJ2-1; D remains unclear. The length of the CDR3 is 12 residues. Germline assignment: CDR1 MDHEN and CDR2 SYDVKM. Trimming cost V 2 bases and J 10 bases, with 9 bases left between them. CDR3 protein: CASSLTYREQFF. CDR3 coding DNA: TGTGCCAGCAGTTTAACTTACCGGGAGCAGTTCTTC.

The V gene is TRBV23-1, the J gene TRBJ1-5; TRBD1 is a possible D gene (5 bases). TRBV23-1 is labeled an ORF, and its function is uncertain. The CDR3 length is 17 residues. The V end lost 0 bases, the J end lost 1 base, and 13 bases lay between the germline ends. CDR3 residues: CASSQSIWQGSNQPQHF. In nucleotides, the CDR3 is TGCGCCAGCAGTCAATCGATCTGGCAGGGAAGCAATCAGCCCCAGCATTTT.

With respect to this clone: Other DNA variants within this sample encode the same CDR3. The chain has TRBV30 and TRBJ2-2, with D possibly TRBD2 on 5 matching bases. The CDR3 is 14 residues long. Trimming shortened V by 0 bases and J by 1 base, and 6 bases separated the two germline ends. Germline-derived CDR1 and CDR2 are GTSNPN and SVGIG (reference sequence). The CDR3 DNA reads TGTGCCTGGAGTGTAGGAGGGAACACCGGGGAGCTGTTTTTT. Translation gives CAWSVGGNTGELFF.

This clone was counted only a few times. The V call is TRBV29-1, the J call TRBJ1-2, with TRBD1 as a possible D gene (5 bases). V lost 2 bases, J lost 4 bases, and 8 bases lay in between. Germline lookup yields CDR1 SQVTM and CDR2 ANQGSEA. The CDR3 is made up of 12 amino acids. CDR3 sequence (DNA): TGCAGCGTTGAAAGCGGGGCCTATGGCTACACCTTC. Its protein product is CSVESGAYGYTF.

In its sample, this clone was seen once. V usage is TRBV28 and J usage is TRBJ1-6; 8 bases align to TRBD1. From germline, CDR1 is MDHEN and CDR2 SYDVKM. V shed 5 bases and J 10 bases; nucleotides not matched to a gene: 10. This CDR3 has 15 residues. This CDR3 is CASSPSQGVGSPLHF. The CDR3 region has the DNA TGTGCCAGCAGTCCCTCACAGGGGGTGGGATCACCCCTCCACTTT.

The chain links TRBV16 to TRBJ1-5; no firm D call. Germline CDR1 reads KGHSY; CDR2 reads FQNENV. This CDR3 has 15 amino acids. Trimming removed 0 bases from V and 7 bases from J, with 13 bases in between. The CDR3 DNA follows: TGTGCCAGCAGCCAATCGATGGATTCCAGGCAGCCCCAGCATTTT. Translated, it gives CASSQSMDSRQPQHF.

This sequence joins TRBV6-5 and TRBJ2-3; maybe TRBD1 (6 bases). CDR1 is MNHEY and CDR2 is SVGAGI in the germline V gene. The CDR3 length is 14 residues. Trimming shortened V by 8 bases and J by 2 bases, and 14 bases separated the two germline ends. The CDR3 loop is CASGIQGLTDTQYF. CDR3 coding DNA: TGTGCCAGCGGAATCCAGGGGCTCACAGATACGCAGTATTTT.

The V call is TRBV2, the J call TRBJ1-2, with unresolved D. The CDR3 runs to 12 residues. V dropped 5 bases and J dropped 4 bases, with 8 bases sitting between them. CDR1 SNHLY and CDR2 FYNNEI come from the germline V gene. CDR3 sequence reads: CASSRSFYGYTF. CDR3 DNA: TGTGCCAGCAGTCGGTCTTTCTATGGCTACACCTTC.

V gene TRBV12-5 combines with J gene TRBJ2-7; 7 bases are a match to TRBD1. Losses at the gene ends were 3 bases for V and 2 bases for J; bases not matched to a gene: 13. The CDR3 is made up of 17 amino acids. Germline V CDR1 and CDR2: LGHNT, FRNRAP. The CDR3 loop reads CASGLPSPDRPPYEQYF. CDR3 nucleotide sequence: TGTGCTAGTGGTTTACCCTCGCCGGACAGGCCCCCCTACGAGCAGTACTTC.

The V and J genes are TRBV6-6 and TRBJ1-3; possibly TRBD1 for D (6 bases). The CDR3 sequence is 15 residues long. Per the germline V gene, CDR1 is MNHNY and CDR2 is SVGAGI (reference sequence). Trimming pared 6 bases from V and 2 bases from J, leaving 14 bases between. The CDR3 DNA sequence: TGTGCCAGCAGCCGTTCAGGGGCTGCTGGAAACACCATATATTTT. It encodes CASSRSGAAGNTIYF.

This chain connects TRBV4-1 to TRBJ2-7, with D perhaps TRBD2 (5 bases). CDR1 MGHRA and CDR2 YSYEKL come from the germline V gene. V was trimmed by 3 bases and J by 3 bases, leaving 9 bases between them. This CDR3 has 13 amino acids. CDR3 sequence (DNA): TGCGCCAGCAGCCATGGAGGCAACTACGAGCAGTACTTC. It codes for CASSHGGNYEQYF.

This chain connects TRBV2 to TRBJ2-5, with a tentative D call TRBD2 (5 bases). Between the trimmed V and J ends, which lost 1 base and 4 bases, there was a span of 10 bases. Germline V gene lookup returns CDR1 SNHLY and CDR2 FYNNEI. CDR3 length equals 14 residues. Here the CDR3 reads CASSEVLRGETQYF. For the CDR3, the DNA is TGTGCCAGCAGTGAAGTCCTTCGGGGAGAGACCCAGTACTTC. Using reference TRBV2 and TRBJ2-5 for the parts outside the CDR3, the full variable domain is EPEVTQTPSHQVTQMGQEVILRCVPISNHLYFYWYRQILGQKVEFLVSFYNNEISEKSEIFDDQFSVERPDGSNFTLKIRSTKLEDSAMYFCASSEVLRGETQYFGPGTRLLVL.